Presented here are 28 T cell receptor beta chains from one specimen sequenced in a study of regulatory dendritic cells for organ transplantation. Profiled with immunoSEQ multiplex PCR; TCRdb holds only in-frame clones, not every one. The table records 30,000 or so clones, more than 70% of them present only once. The sequencing sample was made of naive CD8+ T cells from blood. Subset of the sample: CD45RA+ naive T cells. These receptors were obtained from a human donor in good health.

The J gene is TRBJ2-7, the V gene TRBV11-1; a weak D match, TRBD1 (6 bases). Trimming took off 1 base at V and 3 bases at J, with 7 bases between the two ends. Germline V gene data show CDR1 as SGHAT and CDR2 as FQDESV (reference sequence). The length of the CDR3 is 13 residues. The CDR3: CASSLGQVYEQYF. CDR3 bases: TGTGCCAGCAGCTTAGGACAGGTCTACGAGCAGTACTTC.

The V call is TRBV6-5, the J call TRBJ2-1, with D perhaps matching TRBD1 (5 bases). Trimming pared 5 bases from V and 10 bases from J, leaving 15 bases between. CDR1 MNHEY and CDR2 SVGAGI come from the germline V gene. This CDR3 is 13 amino acids long. CDR3 DNA sequence: TGTGCCAGCAGTCCCCCTGGGGCCTGGGAGCAGTTCTTC. It yields the protein CASSPPGAWEQFF.

This clone appeared a few times. The rearrangement uses TRBV7-9 and TRBJ1-4; 11 nucleotides agree with TRBD1. Germline assignment: CDR1 SEHNR and CDR2 FQNEAQ (reference sequence). J lost 2 bases, V lost 2 bases, and 4 bases had no gene match. The CDR3 consists of 17 residues. CDR3 sequence: CASSLLRTGGTNEKLFF. The CDR3 DNA is TGTGCCAGCAGCTTACTACGGACAGGGGGCACTAATGAAAAACTGTTTTTT.

The rearrangement uses TRBV7-9 and TRBJ2-5, with a tentative D call TRBD1 (5 bases). Germline V gene lookup returns CDR1 SEHNR and CDR2 FQNEAQ (reference sequence). V was shortened by 2 bases and J by 4 bases, with 11 bases between the two germline ends. The CDR3 extends over 14 amino acids. CDR3 sequence: CASSLNQGGETQYF. CDR3 bases: TGTGCCAGCAGCTTAAATCAGGGTGGAGAGACCCAGTACTTC.

J is TRBJ1-1 and V is TRBV7-9; weak D call: TRBD1 (5 bases). Trimming removed 0 bases at V and 0 bases at J, with 11 bases between. The CDR3 has 16 residues. In germline, CDR1 is SEHNR, CDR2 FQNEAQ (reference sequence). CDR3 amino acids: CASSLAAGHMNTEAFF. CDR3 DNA sequence: TGTGCCAGCAGCTTAGCGGCAGGACACATGAACACTGAAGCTTTCTTT.

This chain joins TRBV2 and TRBJ2-7; 10 bases line up with TRBD1. CDR1 SNHLY and CDR2 FYNNEI come from the germline V gene. Trimming cost V 5 bases and J 4 bases; bases outside gene matches: 2. The CDR3 has 13 residues. CDR3 nucleotides: TGTGCCAGCAGTTGGGACAGGGGATACGAGCAGTACTTC. It encodes CASSWDRGYEQYF.

This rearrangement joins TRBV6-5 to TRBJ2-7, with D perhaps TRBD1 (6 bases). V gave up 5 bases and J gave up 0 bases, with 11 bases separating them. The CDR3 is made up of 14 amino acids. In germline, CDR1 is MNHEY, CDR2 SVGAGI. This CDR3 reads CASSIQGPSYEQYF. CDR3 sequence (DNA): TGTGCCAGCAGTATACAGGGACCCTCCTACGAGCAGTACTTC.

V and J are TRBV5-6 and TRBJ2-7; D is unresolved. The CDR3 is made up of 13 amino acids. Germline CDR1 reads SGHDT; CDR2 reads YYEEEE. Trimming shortened V by 6 bases and J by 7 bases, and 17 bases separated the two germline ends. CDR3 loop: CASNQVGLREQYF. Written as DNA, the CDR3 is TGTGCCAGCAACCAGGTGGGCCTCCGGGAGCAGTACTTC. Combining the CDR3 with reference TRBV5-6 and TRBJ2-7 gives the whole variable domain DAGVTQSPTHLIKTRGQQVTLRCSPKSGHDTVSWYQQALGQGPQFIFQYYEEEERQRGNFPDRFSGHQFPNYSSELNVNALLLGDSALYLCASNQVGLREQYFGPGTRLTVT.

The count of this clone is one. The gene calls are TRBV11-1 and TRBJ2-5, with a weak D call TRBD2 (7 bases). The V end was cut by 3 bases, the J end by 5 bases, with 22 bases between. Germline assignment: CDR1 SGHAT and CDR2 FQDESV (reference sequence). This CDR3 spans 17 amino acids. DNA of the CDR3: TGTGCCAGCAGCTTTGGGATGTGGGGGGGCCCGGAGGAGACCCAGTACTTC. Its protein is CASSFGMWGGPEETQYF.

V usage is TRBV7-9 and J usage is TRBJ2-7; D might be TRBD1 (5 bases). Germline V gene data show CDR1 as SEHNR and CDR2 as FQNEAQ (reference sequence). CDR3 size: 14 residues. Trimming shortened V by 5 bases and J by 2 bases, and 13 bases separated the two germline ends. CDR3 sequence: CASSPATEAYEQYF. The CDR3 DNA sequence: TGTGCCAGCAGCCCCGCGACAGAAGCCTACGAGCAGTACTTC.

This rearrangement joins TRBV4-3 to TRBJ2-1; 9 nucleotides match TRBD2. Germline-derived CDR1 and CDR2 are LGHNA and YSLEER. V lost 3 bases, J lost 1 base, and 4 bases stayed unmatched. The CDR3 covers 16 residues. The CDR3 loop reads CASSHQREVSYNEQFF. The CDR3 nucleotides are TGCGCCAGCAGCCACCAGCGGGAGGTTTCCTACAATGAGCAGTTCTTC.

Written as DNA, the CDR3 is TGTGCCAGCTCTCCGGGTACTGAAGCTTTCTTT. It translates to CASSPGTEAFF. The J gene is TRBJ1-1, the V gene TRBV7-9; no definite D call. The CDR3 length is 11 residues. The V and J ends lost 8 bases and 5 bases respectively, with 9 bases between them. Looked up from germline, CDR1 is SEHNR and CDR2 is FQNEAQ (reference sequence).

This chain connects TRBV5-5 to TRBJ2-7; D might be TRBD1 (6 bases). Germline V gives CDR1 SGHKS, CDR2 YYEKEE (reference sequence). Trimming left V 2 bases short and J 0 bases short, with 12 bases between. This CDR3 has 15 amino acids. CDR3 sequence reads: CASSFNRDTSYEQYF. The CDR3 nucleotides read TGTGCCAGCAGCTTTAACAGGGACACCTCCTACGAGCAGTACTTC.

For the CDR3, the DNA is TGCAGCGTCGACACAGGGGGCGGCCAGCCCCAGCATTTT. Amino acids: CSVDTGGGQPQHF. The chain is built from TRBV29-1 and TRBJ1-5; 9 bases are a match to TRBD1. The length of the CDR3 is 13 residues. CDR1 SQVTM and CDR2 ANQGSEA come from the germline V gene. J was trimmed by 7 bases and V by 6 bases; bases with no gene match: 7.

This rearrangement joins TRBV7-8 to TRBJ1-1; tentative D call: TRBD1 (6 bases). V was trimmed by 2 bases and J by 5 bases, leaving 12 bases between them. Germline CDR1 reads SGHVS; CDR2 reads FQNEAQ. The CDR3 spans 14 residues. In nucleotides, the CDR3 is TGTGCCAGCAGCTTAATAAGGGGGATGACTGAAGCTTTCTTT. Translating gives CASSLIRGMTEAFF.

The rearrangement links TRBV7-6 to TRBJ2-3; the match to TRBD2 covers 10 bases. CDR3 length: 17 amino acids. V shed 0 bases and J 2 bases; nucleotides not matched to a gene: 5. The germline gives CDR1 SGHVS, CDR2 FNYEAQ. The CDR3 DNA follows: TGTGCCAGCAGCTTAGCCCAAGGACTAGCGGTCACAGATACGCAGTATTTT. Translating it yields CASSLAQGLAVTDTQYF. Filled out from reference TRBV7-6 and TRBJ2-3, the complete variable domain reads GAGVSQSPRYKVTKRGQDVALRCDPISGHVSLYWYRQALGQGPEFLTYFNYEAQQDKSGLPNDRFSAERPEGSISTLTIQRTEQRDSAMYRCASSLAQGLAVTDTQYFGPGTRLTVL.

The chain has TRBV5-1 and TRBJ2-6, with TRBD1 as a possible D gene (6 bases). The V end was cut by 3 bases, the J end by 4 bases, with 20 bases between. Germline CDR1 SGHRS, CDR2 YFSETQ. The length of the CDR3 is 18 residues. The CDR3 DNA sequence: TGCGCCAGCAGCTGGACGGGGCAGGGGAGCTCCGGGGCCAACGTCCTGACTTTC. It specifies CASSWTGQGSSGANVLTF. Full variable domain (outside the CDR3, taken from reference TRBV5-1 and TRBJ2-6): KAGVTQTPRYLIKTRGQQVTLSCSPISGHRSVSWYQQTPGQGLQFLFEYFSETQRNKGNFPGRFSGRQFSNSRSEMNVSTLELGDSALYLCASSWTGQGSSGANVLTFGAGSRLTVL.

The J gene is TRBJ1-1, the V gene TRBV6-1; D is uncertain. The V gene lost 0 bases and the J gene lost 7 bases, with 6 bases spanning the gap. This CDR3 contains 12 residues. Germline assignment: CDR1 MNHNS and CDR2 SASEGT. The CDR3 sequence: CASSEAGGEAFF. The DNA of the CDR3 is TGTGCCAGCAGTGAAGCAGGCGGTGAAGCTTTCTTT.

Only one count was recorded for this clone. J is TRBJ1-1 and V is TRBV2; TRBD1 matches 7 bases. V shed 5 bases, J shed 6 bases, and the junction held 9 bases outside the gene matches. The length of the CDR3 is 14 residues. The V gene's germline CDR1 is SNHLY and CDR2 FYNNEI. The CDR3 protein is CASSSLDRAAEAFF. CDR3 sequence (DNA): TGTGCCAGCAGTAGCCTTGACAGGGCCGCTGAAGCTTTCTTT.

The chain is built from TRBV4-2 and TRBJ2-7; 12 nucleotides align to TRBD2. After removal of 6 bases from V and 7 bases from J, the junction contained 13 bases not matched to a gene. CDR1 is LGHNA, CDR2 YNFKEQ, per germline. CDR3 length: 16 residues. The CDR3 is CASRPTSGGPPWEQYF. DNA for the CDR3: TGTGCCAGCAGACCTACTAGCGGGGGGCCTCCGTGGGAGCAGTACTTC.

The genes are TRBV7-9 and TRBJ1-1, with D perhaps TRBD1 (6 bases). CDR3 length: 18 amino acids. The germline V gene encodes CDR1 SEHNR and CDR2 FQNEAQ (reference sequence). V was trimmed by 3 bases and J by 0 bases, leaving 20 bases between them. The CDR3 bases are TGTGCCAGCAGCTTGGGTCAGGGAAGGGGGACCATGAACACTGAAGCTTTCTTT. This encodes CASSLGQGRGTMNTEAFF.

V and J are TRBV9 and TRBJ1-1; 8 nucleotides line up with TRBD1. This CDR3 is 13 amino acids long. Germline loops: CDR1 SGDLS, CDR2 YYNGEE. Trimming at V came to 4 bases and at J to 7 bases, leaving 6 bases not matched to a gene. The CDR3 DNA reads as TGTGCCAGCAGCCCGACAGGGGCGGGTGAAGCTTTCTTT. Translated: CASSPTGAGEAFF.

The chain is built from TRBV4-2 and TRBJ2-5, with 8 nucleotides matching TRBD1. V trimming: 0 bases; J trimming: 2 bases; junction bases outside the gene matches: 8. Germline V CDR1 and CDR2: LGHNA, YNFKEQ. The CDR3 sequence is 17 residues long. CDR3 in DNA: TGTGCCAGCAGCCAAGAGGTTAGGACAGGGATACAAGAGACCCAGTACTTC. Translation: CASSQEVRTGIQETQYF.

CDR3 in DNA: TGTGCCATTGCACAGGGCTGGAGCACCGGGGAGCTGTTTTTT. Translated, it gives CAIAQGWSTGELFF. This chain connects TRBV6-1 to TRBJ2-2; D is perhaps TRBD1 (6 bases). The CDR3 spans 14 residues. Germline V gives CDR1 MNHNS, CDR2 SASEGT. Trimming took off 10 bases at V and 4 bases at J, with 16 bases between the two ends.

This clone was detected once. V gene TRBV5-6 combines with J gene TRBJ1-1; the D is unclear. Germline loops: CDR1 SGHDT, CDR2 YYEEEE. Trimming took 0 bases from V and 1 from J, leaving 4 bases between them. The CDR3 has 13 residues. CDR3 DNA: TGTGCCAGCAGCTTGGGAGGGAACACTGAAGCTTTCTTT. Residues: CASSLGGNTEAFF.

Comments on this clone: At one boundary the junction diverges from the germline segment, which might be a read error. V gene TRBV9 combines with J gene TRBJ2-1; weak D call: TRBD1 (5 bases). The CDR3 extends over 16 amino acids. From germline, CDR1 is SGDLS and CDR2 YYNGEE. The CDR3 here is CASSAHDSPSSNEQFF. CDR3 DNA: TGTGCCAGCAGCGCCCACGACAGCCCCTCCTCCAATGAGCAGTTCTTC.

The chain joins TRBV5-1 to TRBJ2-2; the D gene is possibly TRBD1 (6 bases). Germline V gene sequence: CDR1 SGHRS, CDR2 YFSETQ. The V end lost 9 bases, the J end lost 4 bases, and 16 bases lay between the germline ends. CDR3 length: 14 residues. The CDR3 here is CATRQALRTGELFF. The CDR3 DNA reads as TGCGCCACCAGACAGGCTCTTCGCACCGGGGAGCTGTTTTTT.

The rearrangement links TRBV6-5 to TRBJ2-2; TRBD2 aligns across 9 bases. Germline loops: CDR1 MNHEY, CDR2 SVGAGI. The CDR3 totals 16 residues. V was clipped by 0 bases and J by 7 bases; unmatched bases: 6. In nucleotides, the CDR3 is TGTGCCAGCAGTTACTCAGCTAGCGGGGTTGGCGGGGAGCTGTTTTTT. Its protein is CASSYSASGVGGELFF.